A single sample is the source of the 16 T cell receptor beta chains below, sequenced in a study of blood T cells in healthy people across ages. The use of a sample-barcoded 5' primer and a J-beta primer mix characterized a second PCR of roughly 7 to 11 cycles. TCRdb fed the 5' RACE reads into MiXCR, producing one record per CDR3 protein. There are about 2 million distinct CDR3 sequences in the sample; approximately 50% occur only once, and less than 2.5% lies in the top ten. Sequencing input: blood. These receptor sequences come from a woman aged 40-49 years in good health.

CDR3 sequence reads: CASSSIGGRTDTQYF. For the CDR3, the DNA is TGTGCCAGCAGTTCGATCGGGGGGCGCACAGATACGCAGTATTTT. The chain combines TRBV6-6 with TRBJ2-3; a possible D gene is TRBD2 (7 bases). Germline loops: CDR1 MNHNY, CDR2 SVGAGI (reference sequence). Trimming removed 4 bases from V and 1 base from J, with 12 bases in between. The length of the CDR3 is 15 residues.

The chain uses TRBV7-2 and TRBJ2-7, with D unresolved. The J call is in doubt because the DNA end fits TRBJ2-4 better. This CDR3 has 15 residues. Germline V gene lookup returns CDR1 SGHTA and CDR2 FQGNSA. The CDR3 loop is CASSSRWRTKNIQYF. CDR3 nucleotide sequence: TGTGCCAGCAGCTCAAGGTGGCGGACCAAAAACATTCAGTACTTC.

This clonotype was picked up one time. One junction end does not reproduce the germline sequence, and a read error may be involved. The rearrangement uses TRBV28 and TRBJ2-7; D remains unclear. The CDR3 sequence is 14 residues long. CDR1 and CDR2 from the germline V gene are MDHEN and SYDVKM. CDR3 nucleotides: TGTGCCAGCCTCAGGACGGGTCTCTCCTTCGAGCAGTACTTC. It codes for CASLRTGLSFEQYF.

This clonotype came up once. The chain is built from TRBV9 and TRBJ2-1, with D perhaps TRBD2 (7 bases). The CDR3 runs to 17 residues. Trimming cost V 0 bases and J 5 bases, with 18 bases left between them. CDR1 and CDR2 from the germline V gene are SGDLS and YYNGEE. CDR3 nucleotide sequence: TGTGCCAGCAGCGTAGATCCGGGCGGGGGCTTTAACAATGAGCAGTTCTTC. It is translated as CASSVDPGGGFNNEQFF.

V is TRBV11-2 and J is TRBJ2-5, with 7 bases lining up with TRBD1. The J call may be incorrect, as the DNA end agrees better with TRBJ2-7. This CDR3 is 17 amino acids long. Per germline, CDR1 SGHAT and CDR2 FQNNGV. Written as DNA, the CDR3 is TGTGCCAGCAGCTCCTGGGGATCGACAGGGCGAGGTTCCGAGCAGTACTTC. Its protein product is CASSSWGSTGRGSEQYF.

This clonotype showed up just a few times. This chain uses TRBV3-1 with TRBJ2-2; D ambiguous. The CDR3 extends over 14 amino acids. With 4 bases removed from V and 1 base from J, the gap between germline ends came to 7 bases. Germline CDR1 and CDR2: LGHDT and YNNKEL (reference sequence). This CDR3 is CASSPTQNTGELFF. The CDR3 nucleotides read TGTGCCAGCAGCCCGACCCAGAACACCGGGGAGCTGTTTTTT.

This clonotype was detected a few times. This rearrangement joins TRBV7-6 to TRBJ2-5; no firm D call. The length of the CDR3 is 15 residues. CDR1 is SGHVS, CDR2 FNYEAQ, per germline. V dropped 5 bases and J dropped 2 bases, with 15 bases sitting between them. The CDR3: CASSIRVGRQETQYF. The DNA of the CDR3 is TGTGCCAGCAGCATTAGAGTGGGCAGACAAGAGACCCAGTACTTC.

The V and J genes are TRBV5-6 and TRBJ1-2, with no clear D. Germline CDR1 and CDR2: SGHDT and YYEEEE. This CDR3 is built from 16 residues. V gave up 1 base and J gave up 4 bases, with 17 bases separating them. The CDR3: CASSLFLGRELYGYTF. CDR3 DNA sequence: TGTGCCAGCAGCTTGTTCCTAGGTCGGGAACTCTATGGCTACACCTTC.

This clonotype has only a few counts. The chain combines TRBV20-1 with TRBJ2-7; a possible D gene is TRBD1 (6 bases). Trimming took off 6 bases at V and 2 bases at J, with 14 bases between the two ends. CDR1 and CDR2 from the germline V gene are DFQATT and SNEGSKA (reference sequence). This CDR3 contains 13 residues. CDR3 amino acids: CSASTGIAYEQYF. Here the CDR3 DNA reads TGCAGTGCGAGCACAGGGATTGCCTACGAGCAGTACTTC.

The rearrangement uses TRBV4-3 and TRBJ2-5; TRBD1 aligns across 8 bases. Germline V gene data show CDR1 as LGHNA and CDR2 as YSLEER. The ends lost 4 bases at V and 5 bases at J; junction bases unmatched: 9. This CDR3 is built from 15 residues. DNA for the CDR3: TGCGCCAGCAGCCTGACAGGGGTCGGGAGCGAGACCCAGTACTTC. This sequence encodes CASSLTGVGSETQYF.

J is TRBJ2-7 and V is TRBV28; 7 bases fit TRBD2. The CDR3 contains 16 residues. In germline, CDR1 is MDHEN, CDR2 SYDVKM. V was pared by 6 bases and J by 7 bases, with 18 bases of the junction left unmatched. CDR3 protein: CASSARAGLVVGEQYF. The CDR3 DNA sequence: TGTGCCAGCAGCGCCAGAGCGGGACTGGTGGTGGGGGAGCAGTACTTC.

This clonotype was observed a handful of times. This CDR3 reads CSASPPGQGTDTQYF. Here the CDR3 DNA reads TGCAGTGCTAGTCCCCCGGGACAGGGCACAGATACGCAGTATTTT. The chain combines TRBV20-1 with TRBJ2-3; 8 bases match TRBD1. Looked up from germline, CDR1 is DFQATT and CDR2 is SNEGSKA (reference sequence). V dropped 3 bases and J dropped 1; count of bases not matched to a gene: 6. The CDR3 is made up of 15 amino acids.

J is TRBJ2-3 and V is TRBV6-2 or TRBV6-3; D unresolved. CDR1 and CDR2 (germline): MNHEY, SVGEGT. The CDR3 loop spans 13 amino acids. Trimming removed 5 bases at V and 3 bases at J, with 9 bases between. CDR3 in amino acids: CASSVLRTDTQYF. The CDR3 DNA reads TGTGCCAGCAGTGTCCTCAGGACAGATACGCAGTATTTT.

The count of this clonotype is one. This chain joins TRBV7-2 and TRBJ2-5; 11 nucleotides line up with TRBD2. Trimming at V came to 6 bases and at J to 3 bases, leaving 9 bases not matched to a gene. The CDR3 contains 16 residues. Germline assignment: CDR1 SGHTA and CDR2 FQGNSA. The CDR3 bases are TGTGCCAGCAGAGAACTAGCGGGGGCCCCAAAAGAGACCCAGTACTTC. Protein: CASRELAGAPKETQYF.

This chain links TRBV3-1 with TRBJ2-1; either TRBD1 or TRBD2 may fit D (6 bases each). The CDR3 loop spans 14 amino acids. CDR1 is LGHDT and CDR2 is YNNKEL in the germline V gene (reference sequence). V lost 6 bases, J lost 8 bases, and 17 bases lay in between. Written as DNA, the CDR3 is TGTGCCAGCAGTAGCCCGGGACGGGGGCATGAGCAGTTCTTC. Translating it yields CASSSPGRGHEQFF.

The chain uses TRBV5-6 and TRBJ2-4, with a possible D match to TRBD1 (5 bases). The closer fit of TRBJ2-7 to the DNA end suggests the J call may be wrong. The CDR3 sequence is 12 residues long. The germline V gene encodes CDR1 SGHDT and CDR2 YYEEEE. The CDR3 region is CASSVRVNEQYF. For the CDR3, the DNA is TGTGCCAGCAGCGTCAGGGTTAACGAGCAGTACTTC.